This T cell receptor (beta chain) was obtained from a study of tumor and adjacent non-tumor tissue in lung cancer. Study conclusions and caveats: Patients with more diverse tumor TCRs had worse survival. Tumor repertoires had a smaller top 100 clone share than normal lung. Compared with tumor, normal lung showed significantly lower TCR diversity.

A modified ARM-PCR protocol with three rounds of nested PCR amplified TCRbeta. TCRdb used MiXCR to reprocess the multiplex PCR reads, holding one entry per CDR3 protein. The sample holds 47,000 or so distinct CDR3 sequences, 55% to 65% seen once. In regard to this clonotype: The target antigen is unknown. The junction departs from germline at one end; a sequencing error may be responsible.

No cell sorting was done before RNA was extracted from the tissue. The normal lung tissue was taken more than 3 cm from the tumor edge. Chemotherapy-naive patients with new lung cancer underwent thoracic surgery in China, August–late 2014. Germline values: CDR1 MNHEY, CDR2 SVGAGI. This CDR3 is built from 15 residues. Sequencing used distant non-tumor lung tissue. The chain is built from TRBV6-5 and TRBJ2-3; possibly TRBD1 for D (5 bases). This receptor was identified in a woman between 65 and 79 years old with non-small cell lung cancer. The CDR3 sequence is CANSYSFMNTGRQYF. The CDR3 bases are TGTGCCAACAGTTACTCGTTTATGAACACAGGTAGGCAGTATTTT.